The present T cell receptor (beta chain) was sequenced within a study of technical replicates of blood from a handful of donors. Using immunoSEQ multiplex PCR, the repertoire was profiled, and TCRdb retains in-frame clones only, with some absent. Among just under 60,000 clones listed, around 92% were seen once. The table lists this clone with a count of one. CDR1 and CDR2 (germline): SGHTA, FQGTGA. Deletions cut 3 bases from V and 0 bases from J, with 5 bases between. The CDR3 is 13 amino acids. The chain employs TRBV7-3 and TRBJ1-1; D is unresolved. The sequence came from a human donor in good health. Some clones in this sample may be carry-over from other donors' samples. The sequenced sample consisted of PBMCs. The CDR3 here is CASSFRMNTEAFF. The CDR3 region has the DNA TGTGCCAGCAGCTTCAGGATGAACACTGAAGCTTTCTTT. The full variable domain, rest sourced from reference TRBV7-3 and TRBJ1-1, is GAGVSQTPSNKVTEKGKYVELRCDPISGHTALYWYRQSLGQGPEFLIYFQGTGAADDSGLPNDRFFAVRPEGSVSTLKIQRTERGDSAVYLCASSFRMNTEAFFGQGTRLTVV.